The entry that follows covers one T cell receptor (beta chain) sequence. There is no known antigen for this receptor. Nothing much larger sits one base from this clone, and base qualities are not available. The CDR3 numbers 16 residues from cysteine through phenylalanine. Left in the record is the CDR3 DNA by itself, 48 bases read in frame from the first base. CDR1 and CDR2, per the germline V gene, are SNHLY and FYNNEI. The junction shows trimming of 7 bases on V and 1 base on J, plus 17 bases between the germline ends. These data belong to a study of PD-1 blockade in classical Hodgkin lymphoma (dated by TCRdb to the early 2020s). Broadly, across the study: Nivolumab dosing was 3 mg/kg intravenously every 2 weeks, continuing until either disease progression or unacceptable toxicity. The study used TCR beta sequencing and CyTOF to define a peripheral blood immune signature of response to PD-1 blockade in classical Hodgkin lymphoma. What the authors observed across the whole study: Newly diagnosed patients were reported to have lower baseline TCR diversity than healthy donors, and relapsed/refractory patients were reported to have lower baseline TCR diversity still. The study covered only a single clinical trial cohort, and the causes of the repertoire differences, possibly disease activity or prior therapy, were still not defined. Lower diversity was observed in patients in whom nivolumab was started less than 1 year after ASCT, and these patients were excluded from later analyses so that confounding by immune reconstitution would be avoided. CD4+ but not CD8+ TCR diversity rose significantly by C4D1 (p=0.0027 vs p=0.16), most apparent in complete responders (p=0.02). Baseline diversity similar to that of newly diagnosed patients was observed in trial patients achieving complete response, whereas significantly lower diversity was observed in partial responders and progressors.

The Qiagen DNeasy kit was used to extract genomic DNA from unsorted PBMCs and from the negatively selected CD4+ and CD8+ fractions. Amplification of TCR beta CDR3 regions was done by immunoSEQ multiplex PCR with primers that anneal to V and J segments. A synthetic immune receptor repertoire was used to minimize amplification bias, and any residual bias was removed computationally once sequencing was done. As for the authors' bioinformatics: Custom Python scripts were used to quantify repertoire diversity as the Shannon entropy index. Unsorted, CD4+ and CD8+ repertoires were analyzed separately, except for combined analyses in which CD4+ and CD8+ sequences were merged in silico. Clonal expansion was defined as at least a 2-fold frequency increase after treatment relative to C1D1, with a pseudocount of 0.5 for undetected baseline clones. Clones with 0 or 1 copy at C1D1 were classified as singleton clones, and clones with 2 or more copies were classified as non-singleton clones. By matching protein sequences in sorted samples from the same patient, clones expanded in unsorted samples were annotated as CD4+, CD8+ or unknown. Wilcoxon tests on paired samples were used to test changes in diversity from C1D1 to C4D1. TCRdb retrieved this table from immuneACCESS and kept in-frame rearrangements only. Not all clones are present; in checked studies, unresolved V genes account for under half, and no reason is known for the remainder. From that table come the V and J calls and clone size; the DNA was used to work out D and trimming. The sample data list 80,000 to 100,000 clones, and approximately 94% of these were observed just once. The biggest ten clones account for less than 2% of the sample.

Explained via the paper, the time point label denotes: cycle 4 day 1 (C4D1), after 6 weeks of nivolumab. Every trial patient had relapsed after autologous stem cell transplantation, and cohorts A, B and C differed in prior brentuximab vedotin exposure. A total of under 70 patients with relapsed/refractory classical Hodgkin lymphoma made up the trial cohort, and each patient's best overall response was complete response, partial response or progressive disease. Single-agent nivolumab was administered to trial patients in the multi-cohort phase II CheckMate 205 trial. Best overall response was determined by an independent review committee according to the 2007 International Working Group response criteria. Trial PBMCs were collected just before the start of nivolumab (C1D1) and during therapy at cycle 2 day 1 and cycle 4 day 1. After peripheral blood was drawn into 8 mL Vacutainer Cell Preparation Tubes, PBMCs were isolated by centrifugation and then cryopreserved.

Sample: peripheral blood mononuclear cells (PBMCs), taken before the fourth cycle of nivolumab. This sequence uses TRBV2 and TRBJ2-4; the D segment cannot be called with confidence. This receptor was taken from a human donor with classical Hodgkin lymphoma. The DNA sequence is TGTGCCAGCACTTCTTTGTGGAAGAAGGCCAAAAACATTCAGTACTTC. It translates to CASTSLWKKAKNIQYF.